The clone carrying this T cell receptor (beta chain) was seen once. The sample is drawn from a study of blood T cell repertoires in COVID-19. Study details: Samples representing acute and convalescent COVID-19 were sourced from the United States, Italy and Spain.

Between the trimmed V and J ends, which lost 7 bases and 7 bases, there was a span of 19 bases. The CDR3 runs to 14 residues. Germline CDR1 and CDR2: LNHDA and SQIVND (reference sequence). Per the study methods: Estimated nucleated cell counts came from reference gene primer amplification. Libraries were prepared by immunoSEQ multiplex PCR; TCRdb keeps only in-frame clonotypes and omits some of them. V, J and clone size derive from that table, while D and trimming were established from the DNA sequence. The data show 150,000 or so clones, approximately 84% seen once. This sequence joins TRBV19 and TRBJ1-1, with unresolved D. Sequencing used peripheral blood. This TCR came from a man aged 35 to 55 who had recovered from COVID-19. The CDR3 region is CASTQEGGNFEAFF. The CDR3 bases are TGTGCCAGTACCCAGGAGGGCGGAAATTTTGAAGCTTTCTTT.